Shown below are 5 T cell receptor beta chains from a single sample sequenced in a study of shared clonotypes between healthy human individuals. This table comes from immunoSEQ multiplex PCR, and its TCRdb copy is limited to in-frame clones, with some not included. The sample lists 1.4 million or so clones, approximately 98.5% seen once, with about 0.34% in the top ten. Sequenced sample: naive CD4+ T cells sorted from blood. Sample subset: CD45RA+ positively selected. Receptors were obtained from a man aged 30 to 39 in good health.

The chain is built from TRBV28 and TRBJ1-5; D uncertain. Between the trimmed V and J ends, which lost 1 base and 4 bases, there was a span of 14 bases. The CDR3 sequence is 16 residues long. The V gene's germline CDR1 is MDHEN and CDR2 SYDVKM. The CDR3 nucleotides read TGTGCCAGCAGTTTATTTGGGGTGGGGTTAAATCAGCCCCAGCATTTT. Translation: CASSLFGVGLNQPQHF.

CDR3 in amino acids: CASSLGRRPGELFF. In DNA, the CDR3 is TGTGCCAGCAGCTTAGGTCGTCGTCCCGGGGAGCTGTTTTTT. The chain links TRBV7-2 to TRBJ2-2; D is unresolved. This CDR3 has 14 amino acids. CDR1 is SGHTA, CDR2 FQGNSA, per germline. The germline V and J ends were trimmed by 1 base and 6 bases, with 9 bases remaining between them.

The rearrangement joins TRBV5-4 to TRBJ2-5; possible D gene TRBD1, 5 bases. Trimming pared 4 bases from V and 5 bases from J, leaving 12 bases between. The CDR3 spans 13 residues. The germline gives CDR1 SGHNT, CDR2 YYREEE (reference sequence). CDR3 coding DNA: TGTGCCAGCAGCGGGCTAGGGGTGGAGACCCAGTACTTC. Its protein product is CASSGLGVETQYF.

The chain uses TRBV13 and TRBJ2-3, with unresolved D. This CDR3 region has 15 residues. V was shortened by 5 bases and J by 4 bases, with 16 bases between the two germline ends. CDR1 is PRHDT, CDR2 FYEKMQ, per germline (reference sequence). In nucleotides, the CDR3 is TGTGCCAGCAGCACCTACTCCCAAAGGGCAGATACGCAGTATTTT. Protein sequence: CASSTYSQRADTQYF.

The rearrangement links TRBV28 to TRBJ2-2, with a possible D match to TRBD1 (5 bases). Trimming left V 10 bases short and J 6 bases short, with 18 bases between. CDR1 MDHEN and CDR2 SYDVKM come from the germline V gene. The CDR3 consists of 14 residues. This chain's CDR3 is CATLAGFIAGELFF. The CDR3 DNA sequence: TGTGCCACCCTGGCAGGGTTTATTGCCGGGGAGCTGTTTTTT.